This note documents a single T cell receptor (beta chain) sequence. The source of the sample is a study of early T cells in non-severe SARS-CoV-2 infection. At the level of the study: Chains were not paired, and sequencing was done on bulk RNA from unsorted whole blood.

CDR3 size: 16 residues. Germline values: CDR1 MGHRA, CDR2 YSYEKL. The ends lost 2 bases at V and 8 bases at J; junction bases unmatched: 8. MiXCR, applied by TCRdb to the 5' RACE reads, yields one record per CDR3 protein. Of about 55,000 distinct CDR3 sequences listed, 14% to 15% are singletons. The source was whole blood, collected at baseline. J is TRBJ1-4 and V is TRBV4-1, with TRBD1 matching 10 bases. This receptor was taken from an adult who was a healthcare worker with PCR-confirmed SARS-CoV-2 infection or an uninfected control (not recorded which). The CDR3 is CASSQPRTGGLEKLFF. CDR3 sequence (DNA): TGCGCCAGCAGCCAACCCCGGACAGGGGGTTTGGAAAAACTGTTTTTT.